This TCR beta chain was recovered during a study of metastatic and nonmetastatic thyroid tumors (dated by TCRdb to the early 2020s). With respect to the entire study: For patients with malignant and with benign thyroid disease, the researchers compared repertoires between peripheral blood samples and tumor or nodule tissue samples.

No patient had received any treatment before thyroid surgery. The study retrospectively analysed patient clinical samples collected from the early 2010s to the late 2010s using T-cell receptor beta sequencing. In its sample, this clone was seen many times. The specificity of this receptor is unknown. No per-base quality is available; no much larger clone lies one base away. For CDR1 and CDR2, the germline V gene lists SQVTM and ANQGSEA. Taken from cysteine to phenylalanine, the CDR3 has 13 residues. CDR3 DNA only is kept here, 39 bases in frame from base 1. The trim is 4 bases for V and 4 bases for J, with a gap of 14 bases between the germline ends. The library came from PCR. Sequencer: Illumina HiSeq 4000. The TCR beta-chain CDR3 region of each patient was profiled by high-throughput sequencing. In the authors' own workflow: CDR3 differences across clinicopathological groups were used to build a classifier for discriminating distant-metastatic papillary thyroid cancer patients. To measure repertoire diversity the researchers used the Shannon index, while the Morisita-Horn index served to gauge how similar the tumor and blood repertoires were. TCRdb reprocessing: public reads trimmed at Q25 with fastp, clones called with MiXCR, in-frame beta chains kept. V and J calls and clone size were set by TCRdb, not the authors. Across this sample there are some 8,800 clones, with around 20% seen only once. The biggest ten clones account for approximately 16% of the sample.

General findings and caveats noted by the study authors: In both blood and tumor samples, malignant tumors were reported to have significantly higher TCR beta diversity than benign nodules.

Material: adjacent normal tissue. The sequence links TRBV29-1 to TRBJ2-7, with TRBD1 perhaps the D gene, on 7 matching bases. This clonotype was sampled from a female donor with papillary thyroid cancer or a benign thyroid nodule (not recorded which). Some clones in this sample may be carry-over from other donors' samples. The bases read TGCAGCGTTGCTCCGGCAGGGGGGTACGAGCAGTACTTC. Its protein reads: CSVAPAGGYEQYF.